A selection of T cell receptor beta chains follows, all from one sample in a study of shared clonotypes between healthy human individuals. The data were produced by immunoSEQ multiplex PCR, yet TCRdb's version contains in-frame clones alone and is incomplete. The data hold roughly 480,000 clones, with about 80% observed a single time. The sequencing sample was made of PBMCs. Source of these receptors: a middle-aged woman in good health. Some clones in this sample may be carry-over from other donors' samples. Both conserved end residues are part of each CDR3. A D gene is named only where the DNA matches it firmly. Clone size is not always given. Where it is, it says once, few, many or a class for expanded clones.

13 TRBD1 TRBJ1-5 . TRBV7-2 TGTGCCAGCAGTTCCCAGGGGGATCAGCCCCAGCATTTT CASSSQGDQPQHF
15 TRBD2 TRBJ2-3 . TRBV11-1 TGTGCCAGCAGCTGGACTAGCGGGATCACAGATACGCAGTATTTT CASSWTSGITDTQYF
14 . TRBJ1-1 . TRBV30 TGTGCCTGGATTAAGGGGACCATGAACACTGAAGCTTTCTTT CAWIKGTMNTEAFF
13 . TRBJ2-7 . TRBV7-2 TGTGCCAGCAGCTCATCAGGCTCCTACGAGCAGTACTTC CASSSSGSYEQYF
13 . TRBJ2-7 few TRBV28 TGTGCCAGCAGTTTGAACAGGGTCTACGAGCAGTACTTC CASSLNRVYEQYF
15 . TRBJ1-2 . TRBV19 TGTGCCAGTAGAGAATCGACAGGCATCTTCTATGGCTACACCTTC CASRESTGIFYGYTF
14 . TRBJ2-3 . TRBV5-1 TGCGCCAGCATGAGGGGCGGGAGCACAGATACGCAGTATTTT CASMRGGSTDTQYF
19 TRBD1 TRBJ2-4 . TRBV15 TGTGCCACCAGCACACCCGAGGGCGAGGGGGCCGGCGCCAAAAACATTCAGTACTTC CATSTPEGEGAGAKNIQYF
12 . TRBJ1-1 few TRBV5-8 TGTGCCAGCAGCTTAAAGAGAAGGGAAGCTTTCTTT CASSLKRREAFF
15 . TRBJ1-1 . TRBV9 TGTGCCAGCAGCGGAGGTGGGGTCAGGGACACTGAAGCTTTCTTT CASSGGGVRDTEAFF
12 . TRBJ2-3 . TRBV29-1 TGCAGCGTAACGGCTAGCACAGATACGCAGTATTTT CSVTASTDTQYF
16 . TRBJ2-2 . TRBV6-5 TGTGCCAGCAGTTACTTGGAGAGGGTGAACACCGGGGAGCTGTTTTTT CASSYLERVNTGELFF
14 TRBD1 TRBJ2-5 . TRBV10-3 TGTGCCATCAGCCTGGGACAGGGGGAAGAGACCCAGTACTTC CAISLGQGEETQYF
12 TRBD1 TRBJ2-7 . TRBV11-2 TGTGCCAGCGCAAAGGGGGCTGGGGAGCAGTACTTC CASAKGAGEQYF
15 . TRBJ1-1 . TRBV7-9 TGTGCCAGCACCCTTACATCAATCATGAACACTGAAGCTTTCTTT CASTLTSIMNTEAFF
15 TRBD1 TRBJ2-5 . TRBV6-1 TGTGCCAGCACCCTCGGGACAGGGCCAGAAGAGACCCAGTACTTC CASTLGTGPEETQYF
16 TRBD2 TRBJ2-7 few TRBV5-1 TGCGCCAGCGCCCAGGAGGCGGGAGGTCTCTCCTACGAGCAGTACTTC CASAQEAGGLSYEQYF
17 . TRBJ2-1 . TRBV28 TGTGCCAGCATCCCACGGGTGGGGTCGGGGGACCTCAATGAGCAGTTCTTC CASIPRVGSGDLNEQFF
16 TRBD2 TRBJ2-3 . TRBV9 TGTGCCAGCAGCGTAGGACCCACTAGCGGGAGCGGCACGCAGTATTTT CASSVGPTSGSGTQYF
13 . TRBJ2-1 . TRBV7-9 TGTGCCAGCAGCTTTGGGGGACACAATGAGCAGTTCTTC CASSFGGHNEQFF
13 . TRBJ1-4 . TRBV21-1 TGTGCCAGCAGCCGGAGGGATTGGGAAAAACTGTTTTTT CASSRRDWEKLFF
14 TRBD1 TRBJ1-4 . TRBV5-8 TGTGCCAGCAGCTTGCGCAAACCGGGACAGGGTCTGTTTTTT CASSLRKPGQGLFF
17 . TRBJ2-1 . TRBV6-4 TGTGCCAGCAGTGACTCGAGGAAAATGGACGTTTACAATGAGCAGTTCTTC CASSDSRKMDVYNEQFF